This T cell receptor beta chain was recovered during a study of OX40 agonist ivuxolimab in advanced cancers. Background on the study: Melanoma, hepatocellular carcinoma, head and neck or renal cell cancer occurred in dose-escalation patients.

Peripheral blood came from all dose cohorts at three timepoints. Here immunoSEQ multiplex PCR was the method, and the copy in TCRdb shows in-frame clones only, minus some. The sample holds about 15,000 clones, roughly 86% seen once. V lost 1 base, J lost 3 bases, and 3 bases stayed unmatched. Per germline, CDR1 SEHNR and CDR2 FQNEAQ (reference sequence). The CDR3 totals 15 residues. This chain uses TRBV7-9 with TRBJ2-3; 8 bases are shared with TRBD1. This sequence was found in an adult with an advanced solid tumor such as melanoma, head and neck, liver or kidney cancer. Sequences were derived from CD4+ or CD8+ T cells sorted from blood, sampled in a trial of the OX40 agonist ivuxolimab. The CDR3 sequence is CASSLGYRGTDTQYF. CDR3 DNA sequence: TGTGCCAGCAGCTTAGGGTACAGGGGGACAGATACGCAGTATTTT.